The entry below describes one T cell receptor beta chain. These data are taken from a study of T-cell reconstitution after alpha-beta-depleted transplantation in children. Preparation of the TCRbeta library was carried out with unique molecular identifiers. One entry per CDR3 protein, called by TCRdb with MiXCR from the PCR reads. The repertoire consists of hundreds of thousands of distinct CDR3 sequences, with 8% to 11% occurring once and the leading ten covering around 4%. Germline V CDR1 and CDR2: SGHAT, FQNNGV. Trimming removed 3 bases from V and 7 bases from J; junction bases left unmatched: 10. The CDR3 totals 15 residues.

The source was PBMCs from the stem cell graft donor, collected from the stem cell graft. This clonotype was sampled from a human donor who donated a stem cell graft to a child with acute myeloid leukemia. This chain joins TRBV11-2 and TRBJ2-7; 9 bases are a match to TRBD2. The CDR3 DNA reads TGTGCCAGCAGCTTTACTAGCGCGGGAGGGCTTGAGCAGTACTTC. Protein product: CASSFTSAGGLEQYF.